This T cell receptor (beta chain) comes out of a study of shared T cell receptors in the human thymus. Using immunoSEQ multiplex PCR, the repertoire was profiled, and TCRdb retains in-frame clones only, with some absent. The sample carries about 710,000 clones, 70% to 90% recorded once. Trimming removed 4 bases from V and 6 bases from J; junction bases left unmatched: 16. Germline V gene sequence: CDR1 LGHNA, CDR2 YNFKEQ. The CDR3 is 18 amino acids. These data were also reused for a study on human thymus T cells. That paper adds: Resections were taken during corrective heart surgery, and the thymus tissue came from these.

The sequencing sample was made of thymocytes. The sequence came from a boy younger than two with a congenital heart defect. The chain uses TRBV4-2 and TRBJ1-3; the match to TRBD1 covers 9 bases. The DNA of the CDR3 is TGTGCCAGCAGCCGTACTGCGGGCGGGACAGGGATGACAAACACCATATATTTT. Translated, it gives CASSRTAGGTGMTNTIYF.